This TCR beta chain is drawn from a study of CD8 T cells in ankylosing spondylitis. Whole-study results and caveats: A motif in TCR beta, a set of under ten highly homologous variants, appeared characteristic of ankylosing spondylitis blood. Before this, some motif variants had been reported in reactive arthritis synovial fluid and blood.

This clonotype has more than one count but fewer than ten. The antigen is undetermined. MiXCR, applied by TCRdb to the 5' RACE reads, yields one record per CDR3 protein. The data contain approximately 500,000 distinct CDR3 sequences, about 13% of them singletons. The germline CDR1 and CDR2 sequences are SGHKS and YYEKEE (reference sequence). With 0 bases removed from V and 5 bases from J, the gap between germline ends came to 8 bases. The CDR3 is 13 residues long. Sequencing used blood, either unsorted or a sorted T cell fraction (not recorded which). The chain joins TRBV5-5 to TRBJ1-2; no definite D call. The sequence was obtained from a male donor with ankylosing spondylitis. As DNA, the CDR3 is TGTGCCAGCAGCTTGGGTGGGATGTATGGCTACACCTTC. Encoded protein: CASSLGGMYGYTF.